These T cell receptor beta chains were read from a single sample in a study of blood T cells in healthy people across ages. MiXCR, run by TCRdb on the 5' RACE reads, gives a single entry per CDR3 protein. The data hold 1.5 million to 2 million distinct CDR3 sequences, with roughly two fifths observed a single time. Material: blood. The source of these receptors is a human donor in good health. Each CDR3 is given with its conserved first and last residue. The order of the fields is clone size, J gene, D gene, V gene, CDR3 DNA, CDR3 protein. D genes are given only for firm matches. Clone size is given for some rows only: seen once, a few or many times, or a class if the clone is expanded.

once TRBJ2-3 TRBD2 TRBV7-2 TGTGCCAGCAGCAACGGACTAGCGGGGATTAGCACAGATACGCAGTATTTT CASSNGLAGISTDTQYF
few TRBJ2-1 - TRBV5-1 TGCGCCAGCAGCTTGGAGGGGATGGGGCCCGTTGATGAGCAGTTCTTC CASSLEGMGPVDEQFF
- TRBJ1-4 - TRBV29-1 - CSVAGGATNKKRFF
- TRBJ2-7 TRBD1 TRBV29-1 TGCAGCGTTGTCCGGACAGGGGACGAGCAGTACTTC CSVVRTGDEQYF
- TRBJ2-6 TRBD1 TRBV15 TGTGCCACCAGCAGGAGGACAGGGACTGGGGCCAACGTCCTGACTTTC CATSRRTGTGANVLTF
few TRBJ2-3 TRBD2 TRBV11-2 TGTGCCAGCAGCCTACTGGTAGCGGGGGGCACAGATACGCAGTATTTT CASSLLVAGGTDTQYF
- TRBJ2-1 - TRBV7-8 TGTGCCAGCAGCCCAGCCGGGTACAGAGATGACAATGAGCAGTTCTTC CASSPAGYRDDNEQFF
- TRBJ2-3 - TRBV7-8 TGTGCCAGCAGCTTAGCGCTGGTCAGGGGTTCGCAGTATTTT CASSLALVRGSQYF
many TRBJ2-2 - TRBV5-1 TGCGCCAGCAGCCTGGACCGATTAAACACCGGGGAGCTGTTTTTT CASSLDRLNTGELFF
- TRBJ2-5 - TRBV2 TGTGCCAGCACCGGGCTACAGGGTTGGGGGACCCAGTACTTC CASTGLQGWGTQYF
few TRBJ1-2 TRBD1 TRBV3-1 TGTGCCAGCAGCCAATCATCGGGACAGAGCTACACCTTC CASSQSSGQSYTF
- TRBJ2-7 - TRBV29-1 TGCAGCGTTGAAAAGTTTGGGAAGAGCTCCTACGAGCAGTACTTC CSVEKFGKSSYEQYF
- TRBJ2-5 - TRBV7-9 TGTGCCAGCAGCTTAGTTACTAACCAAGAGACCCAGTACTTC CASSLVTNQETQYF
- TRBJ2-1 TRBD2 TRBV12-3/TRBV12-4 TGTGCCAGCAGTTTAGCCCTCCGAGGATTAGCGGGGGGCCCCTACAATGAGCAGTTCTTC CASSLALRGLAGGPYNEQFF
few TRBJ2-7 TRBD1 TRBV7-7 TGTGCCAGCAGCCGAGAATCCGGGACAGGGTTATACGAGCAGTACTTC CASSRESGTGLYEQYF
few TRBJ1-2 - TRBV3-1 TGTGCCAGCAGCCGCTCAGAGCTGAACTATGGCTACACCTTC CASSRSELNYGYTF
- TRBJ1-1 - TRBV29-1 TGCAGCGTGGGACATTCGAACACTGAAGCTTTCTTT CSVGHSNTEAFF
- TRBJ1-2 - TRBV27 TGTGCCAGCAGTTTAGGGTACAGGCCCAAAAACTATGGCTACACCTTC CASSLGYRPKNYGYTF
- TRBJ2-3 - TRBV10-3 TGTGCCATCACCGATCCGGGCCTCCCGGGCACAGATACGCAGTATTTT CAITDPGLPGTDTQYF
few TRBJ1-5 - TRBV7-9 TGTGCCAGCAGCACGGGATTCGCGGGGATTCAGCCCCAGCATTTT CASSTGFAGIQPQHF
- TRBJ1-2 TRBD1 TRBV29-1 TGCATCGTTATGGGACAGAGTGGCTACACCTTC CIVMGQSGYTF
- TRBJ2-5 TRBD1 TRBV20-1 TGCAGTGCTAGAGTTGCGACAGGGAACCAAGAGACCCAGTACTTC CSARVATGNQETQYF
many TRBJ1-2 - TRBV7-9 TGTGCCAGCAGCTTATTAGGTCTGAAAAACTATGGCTACACCTTC CASSLLGLKNYGYTF
- TRBJ1-2 - TRBV25-1 TGTGCCAGCAGTGGAAATCGGTCCCCTAACTATGGCTACACCTTC CASSGNRSPNYGYTF
- TRBJ2-7 - TRBV29-1 TGCAGCGTTGTACTGGGGGTCGACGAGCAGTACTTC CSVVLGVDEQYF
few TRBJ2-6 - TRBV29-1 TGCAGCGTTGAAGGTGGAGGGGCCAACGTCCGGACTTTC CSVEGGGANVRTF
few TRBJ2-1 - TRBV7-2 TGTGCCAGCAGCTTCGGGGTCTCTGGGTCTAGGGATGAGCAGTTCTTC CASSFGVSGSRDEQFF
- TRBJ2-6 - TRBV20-1 TGCAGTGCTAGAGAACAGGTCTCTGGGGCCAACGTCCTGACTTTC CSAREQVSGANVLTF
- TRBJ1-2 - TRBV28 TGTGCCAGCAGCTCACCCCAGAAGTTTTTTAACTATGGCTACACCTTC CASSSPQKFFNYGYTF
- TRBJ1-5 - TRBV4-2 TGTGCCAGCAGCCAAGGGGGGGCAAATCAGCCCCAGCATTTT CASSQGGANQPQHF
- TRBJ1-5 - TRBV6-1 TGTGCCAGCAGGACCGATCCGTTGGGGAATCAGCCCCAGCATTTT CASRTDPLGNQPQHF
few TRBJ2-3 TRBD2 TRBV4-2 TGTGCCAGCAGCCAAATAACTAGCGAAACAGATACGCAGTATTTT CASSQITSETDTQYF
few TRBJ1-5 - TRBV2 TGTGCCAGCAGTGGGGGCAGTAGGCGCAATCAGCCCCAGCATTTT CASSGGSRRNQPQHF
few TRBJ2-6 TRBD2 TRBV5-5 TGTGCCACGGGGGGGCTCTCTGGGGCCAACGTCCTGACTTTC CATGGLSGANVLTF
few TRBJ2-5 - TRBV15 TGTGCCACCAGCAGAGGAATTCGGGGGACCCAGTACTTC CATSRGIRGTQYF
few TRBJ1-5 - TRBV15 TGTGCCACCAGCAGAGAGAGGTATCGCAATCAGCCCCAGCATTTT CATSRERYRNQPQHF
- TRBJ2-1 TRBD2 TRBV2 TGTGCCAGCAAACAACTAGCGGTGGGTTTCAATGAGCAGTTCTTC CASKQLAVGFNEQFF
- TRBJ2-7 - TRBV25-1 TGTGCCAGCACCCAAAGTCAGGGGCGGATACTGTACGAGCAGTACTTC CASTQSQGRILYEQYF
- TRBJ1-6 - TRBV10-3 TGTGCCATCAGTGCGAGGTTGAGCTCCTATAATTCACCCCTCCACTTT CAISARLSSYNSPLHF
- TRBJ2-1 - TRBV7-9 TGTGCCAGCAGCTGGACTGATGAGCAGTTCTTC CASSWTDEQFF
- TRBJ1-1 - TRBV29-1 TGCAGCGTTGAAAGACAGCAGAACACTGAAGCTTTCTTT CSVERQQNTEAFF
- TRBJ2-1 - TRBV7-2 TGTGCCAGCAGCATAGCATGGGGGACTGACTACAATGAGCAGTTCTTC CASSIAWGTDYNEQFF
- TRBJ1-2 TRBD1 TRBV5-1 TGCGCCAGCAGCTTTAGACTCGGACAGGACGGTAATGGCTACACCTTC CASSFRLGQDGNGYTF
- TRBJ1-5 - TRBV6-2/TRBV6-3 TGTGCCAGCAGTTTACGGCCACGGGGAAGCAATCAGCCCCAGCATTTT CASSLRPRGSNQPQHF
- TRBJ2-7 TRBD2 TRBV6-5 TGTGCCAGCAGCCGCCCGGGACTAGCGGTCTACGAGCAGTACTTC CASSRPGLAVYEQYF
many TRBJ1-2 - TRBV18 TGTGCCAGCTCACCACCGGCGGGGGTGGATGGCTACACCTTC CASSPPAGVDGYTF
- TRBJ1-2 TRBD1 TRBV4-1 TGCGCCAGCAGCTCGGGACAGGGGTTGGTTGGGTTTGGCTACACCTTC CASSSGQGLVGFGYTF
- TRBJ1-1 - TRBV12-3/TRBV12-4 TGTGCCAGCAGTACCTATCCACCAAACACTGAAGCTTTCTTT CASSTYPPNTEAFF
- TRBJ1-2 - TRBV12-3/TRBV12-4 TGTGCCAGCAGTTTAGGGGAGCGAAACTATGGCTACACCTTC CASSLGERNYGYTF
few TRBJ2-1 - TRBV7-2 TGTGCCAGCAGCCTCCTGTCTCGGGAGCAGTTCTTC CASSLLSREQFF
few TRBJ2-5 - TRBV20-1 TGCAGTGCTAGCGGGACCCTGGGGGAGGAGACCCAGTACTTC CSASGTLGEETQYF
- TRBJ1-2 - TRBV10-3 TGTGCCATCAGTGGGACGGCAGGGAGGTCCAATGGCTACACCTTC CAISGTAGRSNGYTF
- TRBJ1-4 TRBD1 TRBV28 TGTGCCAGCAGATCTACAGGGGGTAATGAAAAACTGTTTTTT CASRSTGGNEKLFF